This T cell receptor (beta chain) was recovered during a study of cytomegalovirus exposure and HLA in healthy donors. With respect to this clone: What it binds is unknown.

Trimming left V 0 bases short and J 0 bases short, with 15 bases between. Germline CDR1 is LGHNA and CDR2 is YNFKEQ. The CDR3 is 17 amino acids. With 60 Vbeta and 13 Jbeta primers, the PCR was carried out. TCRdb keeps only in-frame clones here, not all; method: immunoSEQ multiplex PCR. The sample consists of around 220,000 clones, 60% to 80% of them appearing once. Study-level results: TCR beta V- and J-gene trimming, according to a later analysis, was linked to a missense DCLRE1C variant.

The clonotype comes from a man aged 18-30 years in good health and CMV-seronegative. The chain has TRBV4-2 and TRBJ2-7; perhaps TRBD2 as D (6 bases). The sequencing input was PBMCs. CDR3 DNA: TGTGCCAGCAGCCAAGAGGGAGGAAGGACAATCTCCTACGAGCAGTACTTC. The encoded protein is CASSQEGGRTISYEQYF.